Below are 6 T cell receptor beta chains sequenced from a single sample in a study of blood T cell repertoires in COVID-19. Data came from immunoSEQ multiplex PCR; TCRdb stores just in-frame clones and leaves some out. Among fewer than 80,000 clones listed, roughly 88% were seen once. The source material was peripheral blood. The source is a man in his thirties or forties with acute or convalescent COVID-19.

This clone showed up just once. The V call is TRBV5-4, the J call TRBJ2-2, with 8 bases aligning to TRBD2. V was clipped by 2 bases and J by 4 bases; unmatched bases: 7. Germline V gene lookup returns CDR1 SGHNT and CDR2 YYREEE (reference sequence). The CDR3 contains 16 residues. In DNA form, the CDR3 reads TGTGCCAGCAGCTTTCGGCGGGGGGCTGGCACCGGGGAGCTGTTTTTT. Protein: CASSFRRGAGTGELFF.

CDR3: CASSQEGSGGGPYEQYF. CDR3 DNA: TGTGCCAGCAGCCAAGAAGGGTCTGGCGGGGGGCCCTACGAGCAGTACTTC. J is TRBJ2-7 and V is TRBV3-1 (or the pseudogene TRBV3-2); 8 bases map to TRBD2. Germline V gene data show CDR1 as LGHDT and CDR2 as YNNKEL (reference sequence). This CDR3 is built from 17 residues. Trimming took 0 bases from V and 2 from J; bases not matched to a gene: 9.

V and J are TRBV10-3 and TRBJ2-2, with D hard to call. Germline-derived CDR1 and CDR2 are ENHRY and SYGVKD. V gave up 3 bases and J gave up 7 bases, with 9 bases separating them. This CDR3 region has 13 residues. The CDR3 sequence: CAISDYGLGELFF. The CDR3 DNA is TGTGCCATCAGTGACTATGGTCTCGGGGAGCTGTTTTTT.

The chain carries TRBV9 and TRBJ2-3; 11 positions agree with TRBD2. Germline V gene sequence: CDR1 SGDLS, CDR2 YYNGEE. With V trimmed by 3 bases and J by 2 bases, 5 bases remained unmatched. The CDR3 extends over 16 amino acids. The DNA of the CDR3 is TGTGCCAGCAGCGCGACTAGCGGGACGTTCACAGATACGCAGTATTTT. Its protein product is CASSATSGTFTDTQYF.

The CDR3 protein is CSASTRQGDGYTF. The CDR3 region has the DNA TGCAGTGCTAGTACGCGACAGGGAGATGGCTACACCTTC. This chain joins TRBV20-1 and TRBJ1-2, with 7 bases aligning to TRBD1. The CDR3 runs 13 residues. The J segment lost 6 bases and the V segment lost 3 bases, leaving 7 bases of the junction unmatched. The germline CDR1 and CDR2 sequences are DFQATT and SNEGSKA (reference sequence).

The gene calls are TRBV5-6 and TRBJ1-1; tentative D call: TRBD1 (6 bases). This CDR3 is 16 amino acids long. Germline assignment: CDR1 SGHDT and CDR2 YYEEEE. Trimming took off 1 base at V and 0 bases at J, with 13 bases between the two ends. The chain's CDR3 is CASSLTGYGMNTEAFF. In DNA, the CDR3 is TGTGCCAGCAGCTTGACAGGGTACGGCATGAACACTGAAGCTTTCTTT. Filled out from reference TRBV5-6 and TRBJ1-1, the complete variable domain reads DAGVTQSPTHLIKTRGQQVTLRCSPKSGHDTVSWYQQALGQGPQFIFQYYEEEERQRGNFPDRFSGHQFPNYSSELNVNALLLGDSALYLCASSLTGYGMNTEAFFGQGTRLTVV.